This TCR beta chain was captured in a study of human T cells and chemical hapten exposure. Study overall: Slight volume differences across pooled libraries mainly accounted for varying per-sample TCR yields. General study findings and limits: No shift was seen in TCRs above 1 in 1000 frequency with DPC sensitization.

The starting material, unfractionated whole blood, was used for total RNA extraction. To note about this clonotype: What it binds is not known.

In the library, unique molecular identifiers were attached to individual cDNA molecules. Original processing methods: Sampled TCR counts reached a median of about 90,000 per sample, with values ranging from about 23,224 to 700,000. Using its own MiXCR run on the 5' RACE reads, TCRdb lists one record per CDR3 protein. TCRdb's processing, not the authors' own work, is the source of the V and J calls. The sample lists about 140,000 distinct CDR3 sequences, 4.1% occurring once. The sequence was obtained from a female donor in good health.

The CDR3 coding sequence is TGTGCCAGCAGCCGGGAGGGGGCAGATACGCAGTATTTT. Translating it yields CASSREGADTQYF. This rearrangement joins TRBV5-6 to TRBJ2-3, with 8 bases identical to TRBD2. Germline trimming cut 4 bases from V and 4 bases from J; bases unmatched to any gene: 2. The length of the CDR3 is 13 residues. Germline V gene data show CDR1 as SGHDT and CDR2 as YYEEEE.